This is a list of T cell receptor beta chains from one sample in a study of OX40 agonist ivuxolimab in advanced cancers. Some clones are missing from TCRdb's copy, which holds only in-frame ones; the method was immunoSEQ multiplex PCR. The data show more than 50,000 clones, about four fifths seen once. The source material was CD4+ or CD8+ T cells sorted from blood, sampled in a trial of the OX40 agonist ivuxolimab. Every receptor here comes from an adult with an advanced solid tumor such as melanoma, head and neck, liver or kidney cancer. The CDR3 runs from the conserved cysteine through the conserved F or W. The D gene is left open where the match is weak. Size tells how often a clone was seen (once, few, many) or the class of an expanded clone, and some rows leave it out.

d_call | j_call | clone_size | v_call | cdr3_aa | cdr3_nt
NA | TRBJ2-3 | NA | TRBV5-1 | CASSLRLVPEIDTQYF | TGCGCCAGCAGCTTAAGACTAGTACCCGAAATAGATACGCAGTATTTT
NA | TRBJ1-1 | once | TRBV6-5 | CASRNPGVSTEAFF | TGTGCCAGCAGGAATCCTGGGGTAAGCACTGAAGCTTTCTTT
NA | TRBJ2-6 | once | TRBV18 | CASSPWGASGANVLTF | TGTGCCAGCTCACCATGGGGGGCATCCGGGGCCAACGTCCTGACTTTC
NA | TRBJ2-3 | NA | TRBV6-5 | CATHTPSTDTQYF | TGTGCCACCCACACCCCCAGCACAGATACGCAGTATTTT
NA | TRBJ1-5 | NA | TRBV30 | CAWSVQRGNQPQHF | TGTGCCTGGAGTGTACAGCGAGGCAATCAGCCCCAGCATTTT
NA | TRBJ2-1 | NA | TRBV19 | CASSASNEQFF | TGTGCCAGTAGTGCATCTAATGAGCAGTTCTTC
NA | TRBJ2-7 | NA | TRBV5-6 | CASSFRGGDEQYF | TGTGCCAGCAGCTTCAGGGGAGGCGACGAGCAGTACTTC
TRBD2 | TRBJ2-5 | NA | TRBV9 | CASSSGLAGVVSETQYF | TGTGCCAGCAGCTCGGGACTAGCGGGAGTTGTGTCAGAGACCCAGTACTTC
NA | TRBJ1-2 | NA | TRBV4-2 | CASSQDGQPNYGYTF | TGTGCCAGCAGCCAAGACGGACAGCCCAACTATGGCTACACCTTC
NA | TRBJ1-4 | NA | TRBV5-5 | CASSPPGSTNEKLFF | TGTGCCAGCAGTCCCCCAGGGTCAACTAATGAAAAACTGTTTTTT
NA | TRBJ2-6 | NA | TRBV2 | CASSEWDSGANVLTF | TGTGCCAGCAGTGAATGGGACTCTGGGGCCAACGTCCTGACTTTC
TRBD1 | TRBJ1-6 | NA | TRBV7-6 | CASSPGGQGYSPLHF | TGTGCCAGCAGCCCGGGGGGACAGGGGTATTCACCCCTCCACTTT
NA | TRBJ2-4 | NA | TRBV2 | CASDVNPGSTKNIQYF | TGTGCCAGCGATGTGAATCCTGGGAGTACCAAAAACATTCAGTACTTC
NA | TRBJ1-1 | few | TRBV9 | CASSVGGRMNTEAFF | TGTGCCAGCAGCGTAGGAGGACGGATGAACACTGAAGCTTTCTTT
TRBD1 | TRBJ2-7 | NA | TRBV18 | CASSPPTGTSYEQYF | TGTGCCAGCTCACCACCGACAGGGACCTCCTACGAGCAGTACTTC
NA | TRBJ2-1 | NA | TRBV5-6 | CASSFGTSSYNEQFF | TGTGCCAGCAGCTTTGGGACTTCCTCCTACAATGAGCAGTTCTTC
NA | TRBJ1-6 | NA | TRBV6-5 | CASSYSNDSPLHF | TGTGCCAGCAGTTACTCGAATGATTCACCCCTCCACTTT
TRBD1 | TRBJ2-1 | NA | TRBV7-9 | CASSRTGRDNEQFF | TGTGCCAGCAGTAGGACAGGGCGTGACAATGAGCAGTTCTTC
NA | TRBJ2-1 | NA | TRBV7-6 | CASSQTGNEQFF | TGTGCCAGCAGCCAGACAGGCAATGAGCAGTTCTTC
NA | TRBJ2-3 | NA | TRBV5-1 | CASSSTDTQYF | TGCGCCAGCAGCTCCACAGATACGCAGTATTTT
TRBD2 | TRBJ2-3 | NA | TRBV30 | CAWRVAGASDTQYF | TGTGCCTGGAGGGTGGCGGGAGCTTCGGATACGCAGTATTTT
NA | TRBJ2-2 | few | TRBV28 | CASSKETGELFF | TGTGCCAGCAGTAAGGAGACCGGGGAGCTGTTTTTT
NA | TRBJ1-1 | once | TRBV4-2 | CASSPGLTEAFF | TGTGCCAGCAGCCCGGGACTTACTGAAGCTTTCTTT
NA | TRBJ1-1 | few | TRBV4-1 | CASSQQQGNTEAFF | TGCGCCAGCAGCCAACAACAGGGGAACACTGAAGCTTTCTTT
TRBD1 | TRBJ1-1 | NA | TRBV5-1 | CASSLEDRGEAFF | TGCGCCAGCAGCCTTGAGGACAGGGGTGAAGCTTTCTTT
NA | TRBJ1-1 | NA | TRBV19 | CASSISSGAQTEAFF | TGTGCCAGTAGTATATCTTCAGGGGCTCAGACTGAAGCTTTCTTT
NA | TRBJ2-2 | NA | TRBV6-5 | CASIRFATGELFF | TGTGCCAGCATAAGGTTTGCGACCGGGGAGCTGTTTTTT
TRBD1 | TRBJ1-6 | NA | TRBV28 | CASSFRDRGVSPLHF | TGTGCCAGCAGTTTCCGGGACAGGGGTGTTTCACCCCTCCACTTT
TRBD1 | TRBJ2-7 | few | TRBV7-3 | CASSPAGQGEYEQYF | TGTGCCAGCAGCCCAGCAGGACAGGGGGAGTACGAGCAGTACTTC